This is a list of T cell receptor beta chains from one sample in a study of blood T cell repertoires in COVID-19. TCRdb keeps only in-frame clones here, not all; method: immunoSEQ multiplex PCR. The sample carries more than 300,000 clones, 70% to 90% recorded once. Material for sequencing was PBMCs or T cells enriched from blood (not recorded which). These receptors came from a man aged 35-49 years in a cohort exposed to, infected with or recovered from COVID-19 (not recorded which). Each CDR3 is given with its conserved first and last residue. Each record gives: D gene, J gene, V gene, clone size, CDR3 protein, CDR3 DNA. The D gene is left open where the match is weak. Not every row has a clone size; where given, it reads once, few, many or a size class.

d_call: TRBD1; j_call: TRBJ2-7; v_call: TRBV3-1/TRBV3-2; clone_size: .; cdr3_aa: CASSQVGTGDHEQYF; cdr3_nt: TGTGCCAGCAGCCAAGTAGGGACAGGGGACCACGAGCAGTACTTC
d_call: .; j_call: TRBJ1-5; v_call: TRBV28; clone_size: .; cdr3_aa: CASIIGSGGEKPQHF; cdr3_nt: TGTGCCAGCATCATCGGGTCGGGGGGTGAGAAGCCCCAGCATTTT
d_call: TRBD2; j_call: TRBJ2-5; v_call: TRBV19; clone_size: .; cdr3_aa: CASSPGLADQETQYF; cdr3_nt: TGTGCCAGTAGTCCGGGACTAGCGGATCAAGAGACCCAGTACTTC
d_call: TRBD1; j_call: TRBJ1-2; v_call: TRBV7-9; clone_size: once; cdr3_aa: CASSYSTGGLYGYTF; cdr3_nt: TGTGCCAGCAGTTATTCGACAGGGGGCTTGTATGGCTACACCTTC
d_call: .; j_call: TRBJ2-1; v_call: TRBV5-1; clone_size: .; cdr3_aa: CASSLALRGINNEQFF; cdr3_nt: TGCGCCAGCAGCTTGGCCTTGCGGGGAATCAACAATGAGCAGTTCTTC
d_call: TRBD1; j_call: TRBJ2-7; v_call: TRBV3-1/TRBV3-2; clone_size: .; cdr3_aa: CASSRTGGYEQYF; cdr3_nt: TGTGCCAGCAGCAGGACAGGGGGCTACGAGCAGTACTTC
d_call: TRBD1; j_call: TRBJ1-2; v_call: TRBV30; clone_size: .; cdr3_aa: CAWRQGQSGYGYTF; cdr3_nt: TGTGCCTGGCGACAGGGCCAATCAGGGTATGGCTACACCTTC
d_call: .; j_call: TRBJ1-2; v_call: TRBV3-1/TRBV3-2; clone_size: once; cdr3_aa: CASSQETVFYGYTF; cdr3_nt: TGTGCCAGCAGCCAAGAGACAGTCTTCTATGGCTACACCTTC
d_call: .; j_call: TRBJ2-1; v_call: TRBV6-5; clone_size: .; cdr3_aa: CASSYSSGHGNEQFF; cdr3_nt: TGTGCCAGCAGTTACTCGAGCGGGCATGGCAATGAGCAGTTCTTC
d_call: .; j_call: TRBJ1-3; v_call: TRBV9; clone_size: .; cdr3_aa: CASSALGTPSSGNTIYF; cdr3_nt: TGTGCCAGCAGCGCCTTGGGGACACCGAGCTCTGGAAACACCATATATTTT
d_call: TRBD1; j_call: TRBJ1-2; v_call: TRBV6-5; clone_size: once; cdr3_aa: CASNRDREGYGYTF; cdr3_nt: TGTGCCAGCAACCGGGACAGGGAGGGCTATGGCTACACCTTC
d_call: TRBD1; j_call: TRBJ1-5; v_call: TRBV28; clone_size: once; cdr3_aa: CASSHNRGQGQPQHF; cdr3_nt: TGTGCCAGCAGCCATAACAGGGGGCAGGGTCAGCCCCAGCATTTT
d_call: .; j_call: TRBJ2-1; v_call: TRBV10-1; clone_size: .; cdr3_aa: CASSPNKYEQFF; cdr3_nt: TGCGCCAGCAGTCCAAACAAGTATGAGCAGTTCTTC
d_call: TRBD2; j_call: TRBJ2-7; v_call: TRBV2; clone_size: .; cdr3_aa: CASSDGSSGAYEQYF; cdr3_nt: TGTGCCAGCAGTGATGGGTCTAGCGGCGCCTACGAGCAGTACTTC
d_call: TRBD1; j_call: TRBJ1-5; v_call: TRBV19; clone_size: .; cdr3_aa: CASSNYGTAGMQPQHF; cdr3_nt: TGTGCCAGTAGTAACTACGGGACAGCAGGAATGCAGCCCCAGCATTTT
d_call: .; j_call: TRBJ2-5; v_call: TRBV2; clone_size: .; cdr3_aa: CASKTGRGGETQYF; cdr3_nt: TGTGCCAGCAAAACAGGGAGGGGGGGAGAGACCCAGTACTTC
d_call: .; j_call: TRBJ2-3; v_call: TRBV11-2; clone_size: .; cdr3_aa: CASSSSLVAQYF; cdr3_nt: TGTGCCAGCAGCTCTTCACTGGTGGCGCAGTATTTT
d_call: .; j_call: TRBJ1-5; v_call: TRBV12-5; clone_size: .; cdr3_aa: CASGLSRQPQHF; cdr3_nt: TGTGCTAGTGGTTTGTCCCGGCAGCCCCAGCATTTT
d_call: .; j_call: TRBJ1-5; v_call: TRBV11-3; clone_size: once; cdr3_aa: CASSLRSNQPQHF; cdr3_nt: TGTGCCAGCAGCTTACGGAGCAATCAGCCCCAGCATTTT
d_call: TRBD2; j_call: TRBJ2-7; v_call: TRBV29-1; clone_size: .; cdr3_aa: CSVAGGEKSYEQYF; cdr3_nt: TGCAGCGTTGCGGGGGGGGAAAAATCCTACGAGCAGTACTTC
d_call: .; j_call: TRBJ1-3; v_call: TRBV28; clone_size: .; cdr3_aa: CAIQGSGNTIYF; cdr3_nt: TGTGCCATTCAGGGGTCTGGAAACACCATATATTTT
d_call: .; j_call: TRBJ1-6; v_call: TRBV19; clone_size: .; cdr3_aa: CASSSSTISYNSPLHF; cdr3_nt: TGTGCCAGTAGTTCCTCTACTATCTCCTATAATTCACCCCTCCACTTT
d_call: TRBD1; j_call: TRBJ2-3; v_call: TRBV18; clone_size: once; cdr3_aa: CASSPQRAQGSTDTQYF; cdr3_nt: TGTGCCAGCTCACCACAGAGGGCACAGGGGAGCACAGATACGCAGTATTTT
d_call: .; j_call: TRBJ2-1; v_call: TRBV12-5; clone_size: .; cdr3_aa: CASGLGTHNEQFF; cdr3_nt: TGTGCTAGTGGTTTGGGGACACACAATGAGCAGTTCTTC
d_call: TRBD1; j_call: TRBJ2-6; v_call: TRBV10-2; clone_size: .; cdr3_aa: CASGGQGRASGANVLTF; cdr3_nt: TGCGCCAGCGGGGGACAGGGGCGTGCCTCTGGGGCCAACGTCCTGACTTTC
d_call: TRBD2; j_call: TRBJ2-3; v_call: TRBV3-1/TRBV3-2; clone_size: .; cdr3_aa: CASKAGVEDTQYF; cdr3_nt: TGTGCCAGCAAAGCGGGAGTTGAAGATACGCAGTATTTT
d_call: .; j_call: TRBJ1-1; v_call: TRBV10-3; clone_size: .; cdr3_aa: CAISVQGTEAFF; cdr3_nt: TGTGCCATCAGCGTGCAGGGCACTGAAGCTTTCTTT
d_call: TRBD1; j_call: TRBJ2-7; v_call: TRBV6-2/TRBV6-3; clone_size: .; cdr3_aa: CASSQTRSGTAHEQYF; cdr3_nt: TGTGCCAGCAGTCAAACCCGATCCGGGACAGCACACGAGCAGTACTTC
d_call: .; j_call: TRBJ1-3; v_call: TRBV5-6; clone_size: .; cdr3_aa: CASSLRQNSGNTIYF; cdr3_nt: TGTGCCAGCAGCTTACGACAGAACTCTGGAAACACCATATATTTT
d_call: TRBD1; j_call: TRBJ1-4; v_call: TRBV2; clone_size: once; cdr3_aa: CASVAMTTGEDEKLFF; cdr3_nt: TGTGCCAGTGTAGCCATGACGACAGGGGAAGATGAAAAACTGTTTTTT